Shown below are 4 T cell receptor beta chains from a single sample sequenced in a study of shared T cell receptors in the human thymus. Here immunoSEQ multiplex PCR was the method, and the copy in TCRdb shows in-frame clones only, minus some. The data show approximately 580,000 clones, 70% to 80% seen once. The same sample was also studied in work on human thymus T cells.

The sequenced material came from thymocytes. The receptors stem from a boy under two years old with a congenital heart defect.

This clone was seen only a few times. The DNA of the CDR3 is TGTGCCAGCAGTACTCGGGAGGACAGCTATGGCTACACCTTC. It codes for CASSTREDSYGYTF. V and J are TRBV6-5 and TRBJ1-2, with D perhaps matching TRBD1 (6 bases). The CDR3 runs to 14 residues. With 5 bases removed from V and 4 bases from J, the gap between germline ends came to 14 bases. Germline loops: CDR1 MNHEY, CDR2 SVGAGI.

The gene calls are TRBV15 and TRBJ1-2; D gene ambiguous. Trimming cost V 0 bases and J 6 bases, with 11 bases left between them. Germline V gene data show CDR1 as LNHNV and CDR2 as YYDKDF (reference sequence). The CDR3 runs to 14 residues. This chain's CDR3 is CATSRDREDDGYTF. Written as DNA, the CDR3 is TGTGCCACCAGCAGAGATAGGGAGGACGATGGCTACACCTTC. The entire variable domain, with the rest obtained from reference TRBV15 and TRBJ1-2, is as follows: DAMVIQNPRYQVTQFGKPVTLSCSQTLNHNVMYWYQQKSSQAPKLLFHYYDKDFNNEADTPDNFQSRRPNTSFCFLDIRSPGLGDTAMYLCATSRDREDDGYTFGSGTRLTVV.

The V call is TRBV6-1, the J call TRBJ2-7; the D gene is possibly TRBD2 (5 bases). Germline V CDR1 and CDR2: MNHNS, SASEGT. Trimming removed 4 bases at V and 3 bases at J, with 10 bases between. This CDR3 comprises 13 residues. The CDR3 spells CASSGGPVYEQYF. For the CDR3, the DNA is TGTGCCAGCAGTGGCGGGCCCGTCTACGAGCAGTACTTC.

This clone was counted only a few times. The V call is TRBV4-3, the J call TRBJ1-3; D gene ambiguous. This CDR3 spans 15 amino acids. Germline CDR1 is LGHNA and CDR2 is YSLEER. Trimming stripped 0 bases from V and 4 bases from J, with 10 bases between. CDR3 DNA sequence: TGCGCCAGCAGCCAAGATGGGTGGAGAGGAAACACCATATATTTT. Translating it yields CASSQDGWRGNTIYF.